This T cell receptor (beta chain) was obtained from a study of T cells in Graves' hyperthyroidism and ophthalmopathy. The study, taken as a whole, reports: The model identified upcoming ophthalmopathy a median approximately six months ahead of onset.

Every diagnosis used clinical symptoms, serum thyroxine and TRAb, thyroid ultrasound and orbital computed tomography. Germline CDR1 is MNHNS and CDR2 is SASEGT. V lost 6 bases, J lost 8 bases, and 17 bases lay in between. CDR3 length: 14 amino acids. TCR beta CDR3 sequences were amplified from RNA transcripts. During a first-round RT-PCR of the TCR CDR3, the HTBI primer set was used. Via MiXCR, TCRdb re-called the multiplex PCR reads, giving one row per CDR3 protein. The data show about 720,000 distinct CDR3 sequences, with about 15% seen just once and approximately 8% held by the top ten. Of note for this clonotype: The target antigen is unknown.

The sequence came from a man aged 18 to 30 with Graves' hyperthyroidism. This sequence joins TRBV6-1 and TRBJ2-1; D not certain. Material: blood. The CDR3 nucleotides are TGTGCCAGCAGCAAGAGGCCTGAGTGGGATGAGCAGTTCTTC. Translated, it gives CASSKRPEWDEQFF.